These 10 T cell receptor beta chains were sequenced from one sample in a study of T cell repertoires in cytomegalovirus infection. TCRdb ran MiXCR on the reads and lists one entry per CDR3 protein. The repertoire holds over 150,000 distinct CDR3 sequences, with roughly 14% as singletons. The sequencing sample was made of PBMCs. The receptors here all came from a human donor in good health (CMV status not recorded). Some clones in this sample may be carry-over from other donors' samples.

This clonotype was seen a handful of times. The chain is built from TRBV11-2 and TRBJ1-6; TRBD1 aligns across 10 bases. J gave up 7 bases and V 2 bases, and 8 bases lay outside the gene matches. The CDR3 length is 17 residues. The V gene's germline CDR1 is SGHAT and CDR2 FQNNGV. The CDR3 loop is CASSLMTRDRGNSPLHF. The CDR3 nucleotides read TGTGCCAGCAGCTTAATGACCCGGGACAGGGGAAATTCACCCCTCCACTTT. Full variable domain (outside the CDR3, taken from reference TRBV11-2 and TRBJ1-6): EAGVAQSPRYKIIEKRQSVAFWCNPISGHATLYWYQQILGQGPKLLIQFQNNGVVDDSQLPKDRFSAERLKGVDSTLKIQPAKLEDSAVYLCASSLMTRDRGNSPLHFGNGTRLTVT.

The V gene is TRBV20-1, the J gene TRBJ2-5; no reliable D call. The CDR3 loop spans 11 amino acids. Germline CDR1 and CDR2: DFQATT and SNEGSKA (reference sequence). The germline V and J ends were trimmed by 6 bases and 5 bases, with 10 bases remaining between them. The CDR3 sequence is CSARPEETQYF. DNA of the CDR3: TGCAGTGCCAGACCAGAGGAGACCCAGTACTTC.

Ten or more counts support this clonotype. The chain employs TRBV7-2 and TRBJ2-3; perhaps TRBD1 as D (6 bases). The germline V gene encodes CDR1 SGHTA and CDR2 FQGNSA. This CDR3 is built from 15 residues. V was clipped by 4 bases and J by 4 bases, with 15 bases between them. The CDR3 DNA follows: TGTGCCAGCAGCTCTCGGACAGCTATGGCAGATACGCAGTATTTT. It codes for CASSSRTAMADTQYF.

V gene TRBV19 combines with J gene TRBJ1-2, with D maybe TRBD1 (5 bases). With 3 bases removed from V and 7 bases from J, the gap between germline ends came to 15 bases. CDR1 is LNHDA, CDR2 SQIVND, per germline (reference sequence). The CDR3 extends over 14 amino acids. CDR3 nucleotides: TGTGCCAGTAGTATCGTCGACAGACGTCGTGGCTACACCTTC. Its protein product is CASSIVDRRRGYTF.

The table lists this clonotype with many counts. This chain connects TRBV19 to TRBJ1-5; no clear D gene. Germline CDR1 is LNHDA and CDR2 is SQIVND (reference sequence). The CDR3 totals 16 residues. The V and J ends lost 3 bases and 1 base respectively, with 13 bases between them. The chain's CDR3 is CASSISRQDSNQPQHF. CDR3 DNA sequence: TGTGCCAGTAGTATTAGTCGTCAGGACAGCAATCAGCCCCAGCATTTT.

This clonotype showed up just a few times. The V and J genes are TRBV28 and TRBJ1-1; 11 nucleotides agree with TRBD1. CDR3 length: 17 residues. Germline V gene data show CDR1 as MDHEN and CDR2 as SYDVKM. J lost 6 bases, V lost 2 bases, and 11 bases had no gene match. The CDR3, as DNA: TGTGCCAGCAGTTTAGCCCTCTGGACAGGGGGCAACGCTGAAGCTTTCTTT. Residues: CASSLALWTGGNAEAFF. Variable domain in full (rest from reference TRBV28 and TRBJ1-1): DVKVTQSSRYLVKRTGEKVFLECVQDMDHENMFWYRQDPGLGLRLIYFSYDVKMKEKGDIPEGYSVSREKKERFSLILESASTNQTSMYLCASSLALWTGGNAEAFFGQGTRLTVV.

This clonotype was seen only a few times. Here the CDR3 DNA reads TGCGCCAGCAGCTCGGGACTAGCGGGAGTATTTGAGCAGTTCTTC. It codes for CASSSGLAGVFEQFF. V is TRBV5-1 and J is TRBJ2-1, with 14 positions matching TRBD2. This CDR3 has 15 residues. Germline values: CDR1 SGHRS, CDR2 YFSETQ. Trimming took 3 bases from V and 9 from J; bases not matched to a gene: 5.

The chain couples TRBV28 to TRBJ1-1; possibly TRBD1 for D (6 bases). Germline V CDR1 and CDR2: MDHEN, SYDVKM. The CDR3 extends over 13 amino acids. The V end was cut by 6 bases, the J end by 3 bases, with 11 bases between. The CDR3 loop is CASSPPGDTEAFF. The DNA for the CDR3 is TGTGCCAGCAGCCCTCCAGGGGACACTGAAGCTTTCTTT.

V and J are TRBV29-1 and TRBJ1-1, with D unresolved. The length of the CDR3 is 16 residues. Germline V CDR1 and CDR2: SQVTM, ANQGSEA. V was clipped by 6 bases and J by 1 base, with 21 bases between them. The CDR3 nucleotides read TGCAGCGTCCTATTACTTCGCATTCCCCCGAACACTGAAGCTTTCTTT. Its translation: CSVLLLRIPPNTEAFF. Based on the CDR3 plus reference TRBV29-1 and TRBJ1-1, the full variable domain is SAVISQKPSRDICQRGTSLTIQCQVDSQVTMMFWYRQQPGQSLTLIATANQGSEATYESGFVIDKFPISRPNLTFSTLTVSNMSPEDSSIYLCSVLLLRIPPNTEAFFGQGTRLTVV.

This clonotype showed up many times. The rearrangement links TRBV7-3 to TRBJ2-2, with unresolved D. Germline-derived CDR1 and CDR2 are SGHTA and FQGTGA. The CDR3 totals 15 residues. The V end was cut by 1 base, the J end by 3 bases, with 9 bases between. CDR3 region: CASSLSSSDTGELFF. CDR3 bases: TGTGCCAGCAGCTTAAGCTCATCCGACACCGGGGAGCTGTTTTTT.